Here is one T cell receptor (beta chain) with its context. Its antigen is as yet unknown. The V end was cut by 4 bases, the J end by 1 base, with 13 bases between. Germline CDR1 reads LGHNA; CDR2 reads YSLEER. The CDR3 spans 16 residues. Each sorted population was over 98% pure. cDNA synthesis used the whole RNA isolate, giving expressed TCRB sequences. The data were produced by immunoSEQ multiplex PCR, yet TCRdb's version contains in-frame clones alone and is incomplete. The data show roughly 400,000 clones, approximately 15% seen once. This entry belongs to a study of beta chain features in type 1 diabetes. Study observations and caveats: The study found that naive, central memory and Treg TCRB repertoires appeared more similar in patients than in healthy donors.

The receptor's source is a woman aged 18-35 years in good health. The sequenced material came from naive CD4+ T cells from blood. J is TRBJ2-2 and V is TRBV4-3; TRBD2 is a possible D gene (6 bases). CDR3 nucleotide sequence: TGCGCCAGCAGCCCACAATGGCGGGAGAACACCGGGGAGCTGTTTTTT. Translated, it gives CASSPQWRENTGELFF.